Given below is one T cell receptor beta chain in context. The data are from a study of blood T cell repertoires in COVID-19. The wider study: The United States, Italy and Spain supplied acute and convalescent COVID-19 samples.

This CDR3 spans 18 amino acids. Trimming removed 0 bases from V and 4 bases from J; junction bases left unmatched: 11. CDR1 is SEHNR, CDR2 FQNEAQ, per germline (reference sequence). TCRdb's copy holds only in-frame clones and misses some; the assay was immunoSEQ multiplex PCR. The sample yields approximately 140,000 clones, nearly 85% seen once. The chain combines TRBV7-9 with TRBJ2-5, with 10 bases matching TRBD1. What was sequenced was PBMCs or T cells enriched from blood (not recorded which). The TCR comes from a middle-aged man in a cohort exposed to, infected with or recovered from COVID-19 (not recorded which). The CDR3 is CASSLAEFGTGVGETQYF. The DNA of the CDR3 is TGTGCCAGCAGCTTAGCGGAGTTCGGGACAGGGGTTGGAGAGACCCAGTACTTC.